This passage covers 9 T cell receptor beta chains from one sample sequenced in a study of tumor-infiltrating lymphocytes in oesophageal squamous cell carcinoma. One entry per CDR3 protein, called by TCRdb with MiXCR from the PCR reads. The sample has 15,000 to 20,000 distinct CDR3 sequences, roughly 40% seen once. What was sequenced was normal esophageal tissue next to the tumor. Receptor source: a female donor with esophageal squamous cell carcinoma.

A word on this clonotype: Without the conserved terminal phenylalanine or tryptophan, this CDR3 likely stems from a read error. Because the CDR3's place on the DNA is in doubt, the DNA is left out and the CDR3 is given as listed by TCRdb. The rearrangement joins TRBV12-3 or TRBV12-4 to TRBJ2-1; TRBD2, as called in the table, went unchecked against the DNA. The CDR3 is 17 amino acids in total, end residues counted. CDR3 residues: CASSLLGPDNSPLHFRN.

The V gene is TRBV7-2, the J gene TRBJ2-5; 8 bases line up with TRBD1. There are 15 residues in the CDR3. Germline V CDR1 and CDR2: SGHTA, FQGNSA. Unmatched junction bases numbered 9, after V lost 5 bases and J lost 4 bases. DNA for the CDR3: TGTGCCAGCAGCCTCGGACAGGGAGTCTTAGAGACCCAGTACTTC. Encoded protein: CASSLGQGVLETQYF.

DNA for the CDR3: TGTGCCAGCAGTTTCGATTGGGACAGCGAGAGCTCTGGGGCCAACGTCCTGACTTTC. Its protein product is CASSFDWDSESSGANVLTF. The chain combines TRBV7-3 with TRBJ2-6, with 7 nucleotides matching TRBD1. CDR1 SGHTA and CDR2 FQGTGA come from the germline V gene. The CDR3 runs 19 residues. Losses at the gene ends were 6 bases for V and 0 bases for J; bases not matched to a gene: 14. The variable domain in full, with the rest retrieved from reference TRBV7-3 and TRBJ2-6, is GAGVSQTPSNKVTEKGKYVELRCDPISGHTALYWYRQSLGQGPEFLIYFQGTGAADDSGLPNDRFFAVRPEGSVSTLKIQRTERGDSAVYLCASSFDWDSESSGANVLTFGAGSRLTVL.

This clonotype has ten or more counts. This sequence joins TRBV28 and TRBJ2-7, with D tentatively TRBD1 (5 bases). The CDR3 is made up of 18 amino acids. Trimming left V 2 bases short and J 2 bases short, with 22 bases between. Germline lookup yields CDR1 MDHEN and CDR2 SYDVKM. The CDR3, as DNA: TGTGCCAGCAGTTTAGGGGCCTTCACATATAATCTCACCTACGAGCAGTACTTC. Its protein is CASSLGAFTYNLTYEQYF.

Concerning this clonotype itself: This CDR3 is missing its conserved last phenylalanine or tryptophan, likely due to a read error. Because the CDR3's place on the DNA is in doubt, the DNA is left out and the CDR3 is given as listed by TCRdb. The chain is built from TRBV7-2 and TRBJ2-5; the table's D call, TRBD1, has no DNA check behind it. Counting both end residues, the CDR3 totals 14 amino acids. The germline V gene encodes CDR1 SGHTA and CDR2 FQGNSA. This CDR3 reads CASSSTGYEQYFGS.

This clonotype was recorded many times. The chain employs TRBV5-6 and TRBJ2-7; D is possibly TRBD2 (6 bases). Germline V gene lookup returns CDR1 SGHDT and CDR2 YYEEEE. Trimming cost V 4 bases and J 2 bases, with 16 bases left between them. This CDR3 region has 15 residues. CDR3 loop: CASSPQAGIPYEQYF. For the CDR3, the DNA is TGTGCCAGCAGCCCCCAGGCGGGAATCCCCTACGAGCAGTACTTC.

By share, this clonotype counts as medium-sized. This sequence joins TRBV6-1 and TRBJ2-3; D call uncertain. Trimming stripped 7 bases from V and 2 bases from J, with 7 bases between. The CDR3 spans 12 residues. Germline V gives CDR1 MNHNS, CDR2 SASEGT. This CDR3 is CASTPPTDTQYF. The CDR3 DNA follows: TGTGCCAGCACCCCCCCCACAGATACGCAGTATTTT.

This clonotype was seen many times. The V gene is TRBV6-1, the J gene TRBJ2-2; the match to TRBD1 covers 8 bases. The germline gives CDR1 MNHNS, CDR2 SASEGT. J lost 8 bases, V lost 5 bases, and 1 base had no gene match. The CDR3 runs to 12 residues. The chain's CDR3 is CASSRTGGELFF. DNA of the CDR3: TGTGCCAGCAGTCGGACAGGGGGGGAGCTGTTTTTT.

This clonotype was counted ten times or more. The rearrangement joins TRBV7-9 to TRBJ2-3; no firm D call. The CDR3 contains 15 residues. CDR1 is SEHNR, CDR2 FQNEAQ, per germline (reference sequence). V lost 1 base and J lost 6, with 14 bases in between. CDR3 nucleotides: TGTGCCAGCAGCTTAGTTGCTCTCCCGCGGGATACGCAGTATTTT. It encodes CASSLVALPRDTQYF.